These 4 T cell receptor beta chains share one sample of origin, sequenced in a study of OX40 agonist ivuxolimab in advanced cancers. The table came from immunoSEQ multiplex PCR; TCRdb's copy has only in-frame clones and leaves some out. Among under 70,000 clones, 80% to 90% were seen once, and the ten largest hold approximately 2%. Here the sequenced sample was CD4+ or CD8+ T cells sorted from blood, taken in a trial of the OX40 agonist ivuxolimab. The receptors shown here come from an adult with an advanced solid tumor such as melanoma, head and neck, liver or kidney cancer.

This rearrangement joins TRBV21-1 to TRBJ2-1; the table's D call, TRBD2, was not checked against the DNA. TRBV21-1 has pseudogene status. The CDR3 has 18 residues. The CDR3 region is CASSKSVNGLANYNEQFF. The CDR3 DNA is TGTGCCAGCAGCAAAAGCGTAAACGGACTAGCGAACTACAATGAGCAGTTCTTC.

This clone was seen a handful of times. The rearrangement uses TRBV28 and TRBJ1-1; D gene ambiguous. Trimming took off 6 bases at V and 0 bases at J, with 8 bases between the two ends. This CDR3 contains 13 residues. The V gene's germline CDR1 is MDHEN and CDR2 SYDVKM. The CDR3 here is CASSNSMNTEAFF. The CDR3 DNA is TGTGCCAGCAGCAACAGCATGAACACTGAAGCTTTCTTT.

The chain carries TRBV5-3 and TRBJ2-1, with TRBD1 matching 9 bases. TRBV5-3 is reported as an ORF; its role is uncertain. The CDR3 has 14 amino acids. J gave up 7 bases and V 4 bases, and 6 bases lay outside the gene matches. The CDR3 spells CARSPADRGNEQFF. CDR3 DNA: TGTGCCAGAAGCCCCGCGGACAGGGGAAATGAGCAGTTCTTC.

A few counts support this clone. In DNA form, the CDR3 reads TGTGCCAGCAGGACAGGGGGCTACTATGGCTACACCTTC. It encodes CASRTGGYYGYTF. J is TRBJ1-2 and V is TRBV2; 10 nucleotides match TRBD1. The ends lost 6 bases at V and 3 bases at J; junction bases unmatched: 1. The CDR3 covers 13 residues. Germline V gene sequence: CDR1 SNHLY, CDR2 FYNNEI. Filled out from reference TRBV2 and TRBJ1-2, the complete variable domain reads EPEVTQTPSHQVTQMGQEVILRCVPISNHLYFYWYRQILGQKVEFLVSFYNNEISEKSEIFDDQFSVERPDGSNFTLKIRSTKLEDSAMYFCASRTGGYYGYTFGSGTRLTVV.